Listed here are 24 T cell receptor beta chains from one sample, sequenced in a study of CD8 T cells in ankylosing spondylitis. General study points: Ankylosing spondylitis blood appeared to carry a characteristic TCR beta motif of roughly eight highly homologous variants.

TCRdb reprocessed the 5' RACE reads with MiXCR, giving one entry per CDR3 protein. The sample lists 750,000 to 850,000 distinct CDR3 sequences, around 11% occurring once. These receptors have no known antigen. Sequences were obtained from blood, either unsorted or a sorted T cell fraction (not recorded which). These receptors all come from a male donor with ankylosing spondylitis.

The chain uses TRBV7-9 and TRBJ1-2; TRBD1 is a possible D gene (6 bases). The CDR3 extends over 15 amino acids. The V gene's germline CDR1 is SEHNR and CDR2 FQNEAQ (reference sequence). V shed 1 base and J shed 7 bases, with 16 bases lying between them. CDR3 in DNA: TGTGCCAGCAGCTTAGTTCGCGGGGGCGCCGGTGGCTACACCTTC. This encodes CASSLVRGGAGGYTF.

A few counts support this clonotype. This chain connects TRBV5-1 to TRBJ1-2, with 9 bases matching TRBD1. V lost 3 bases and J lost 3; bases outside the gene matches: 3. Germline V gene sequence: CDR1 SGHRS, CDR2 YFSETQ. The CDR3 has 14 residues. Here the CDR3 reads CASSSTGGDYGYTF. The CDR3 coding sequence is TGCGCCAGCAGCTCCACAGGGGGCGACTATGGCTACACCTTC. The full variable domain, completed using reference TRBV5-1 and TRBJ1-2, is KAGVTQTPRYLIKTRGQQVTLSCSPISGHRSVSWYQQTPGQGLQFLFEYFSETQRNKGNFPGRFSGRQFSNSRSEMNVSTLELGDSALYLCASSSTGGDYGYTFGSGTRLTVV.

The chain employs TRBV20-1 and TRBJ2-2, with 9 bases fitting TRBD1. Germline V lookup: CDR1 DFQATT, CDR2 SNEGSKA (reference sequence). V shed 6 bases and J 0 bases; nucleotides not matched to a gene: 14. This CDR3 is built from 18 residues. The CDR3 sequence is CSAPRDRVTPTNTGELFF. As DNA, the CDR3 is TGCAGTGCGCCCCGGGACAGGGTCACCCCTACGAACACCGGGGAGCTGTTTTTT.

The chain recombines TRBV28 with TRBJ1-5; D is possibly TRBD1 (5 bases). V was pared by 6 bases and J by 0 bases, with 18 bases between. The germline V gene has CDR1 MDHEN and CDR2 SYDVKM. This CDR3 contains 17 residues. The CDR3 loop is CASSPGTSLNSNQPQHF. The CDR3 coding sequence is TGTGCCAGCAGCCCGGGGACCTCGTTGAATAGCAATCAGCCCCAGCATTTT.

The chain has TRBV6-1 and TRBJ2-1, with 10 bases identical to TRBD1. J was trimmed by 8 bases and V by 6 bases; bases with no gene match: 13. CDR3 length equals 16 residues. Looked up from germline, CDR1 is MNHNS and CDR2 is SASEGT. Written as DNA, the CDR3 is TGTGCCAGCAGGGCGCCCGGGACAGGGGTACTTCATGAGCAGTTCTTC. Its translation is CASRAPGTGVLHEQFF.

This clonotype was detected only a few times. The genes are TRBV5-1 and TRBJ1-2; D not resolved. The germline gives CDR1 SGHRS, CDR2 YFSETQ. This CDR3 has 13 amino acids. V lost 5 bases and J lost 2, with 10 bases in between. The CDR3 region has the DNA TGCGCCAGCAGTTACGACCCCAACTATGGCTACACCTTC. Amino acids: CASSYDPNYGYTF.

The chain links TRBV7-9 to TRBJ1-1; no firm D call. CDR3 length: 13 residues. Germline V gives CDR1 SEHNR, CDR2 FQNEAQ (reference sequence). Trimming left V 6 bases short and J 2 bases short, with 10 bases between. The CDR3 nucleotides are TGTGCCAGCAGATTACGGACTAACACTGAAGCTTTCTTT. It is translated as CASRLRTNTEAFF.

This clonotype was observed a few times. This rearrangement joins TRBV28 to TRBJ2-1; 9 nucleotides agree with TRBD2. Germline V gene lookup returns CDR1 MDHEN and CDR2 SYDVKM. The CDR3 length is 15 residues. Trimming took 6 bases from V and 6 from J; bases not matched to a gene: 9. The CDR3 nucleotides read TGTGCCAGCAGCCCGACTAGCGGATGGAGCAATGAGCAGTTCTTC. Encoded protein: CASSPTSGWSNEQFF. Full variable domain (remainder filled in from reference TRBV28 and TRBJ2-1): DVKVTQSSRYLVKRTGEKVFLECVQDMDHENMFWYRQDPGLGLRLIYFSYDVKMKEKGDIPEGYSVSREKKERFSLILESASTNQTSMYLCASSPTSGWSNEQFFGPGTRLTVL.

This clonotype occurred a few times. V is TRBV6-1 and J is TRBJ1-2; 10 bases map to TRBD1. V shed 6 bases and J 3 bases; nucleotides not matched to a gene: 10. Germline assignment: CDR1 MNHNS and CDR2 SASEGT. There are 16 residues in the CDR3. In DNA, the CDR3 is TGTGCCAGCAGCAGGGACAGGGGACGCCAGGACTATGGCTACACCTTC. Its translation: CASSRDRGRQDYGYTF.

This chain uses TRBV12-3 or TRBV12-4 with TRBJ2-7; no clear D. This CDR3 contains 13 residues. With 4 bases removed from V and 2 bases from J, the gap between germline ends came to 9 bases. The CDR3 nucleotides are TGTGCCAGCAGTTATCGTTCAGCCTACGAGCAGTACTTC. This sequence encodes CASSYRSAYEQYF.

This clonotype was seen at least ten times. This chain links TRBV12-3 or TRBV12-4 with TRBJ2-3; 8 bases map to TRBD1. This CDR3 is 15 amino acids long. V lost 6 bases to trimming and J lost 1 base; unmatched junction nucleotides: 6. The CDR3 sequence is CASRGTGLRTDTQYF. CDR3 DNA: TGTGCCAGCAGGGGGACAGGTCTCCGCACAGATACGCAGTATTTT.

This clonotype was detected only a few times. The chain recombines TRBV10-2 with TRBJ1-5; 8 positions agree with TRBD1. This CDR3 contains 16 residues. Germline trimming cut 6 bases from V and 4 bases from J; bases unmatched to any gene: 11. Looked up from germline, CDR1 is WSHSY and CDR2 is SAAADI. The CDR3 loop reads CASRRIPGQENQPQHF. CDR3 nucleotides: TGCGCCAGCAGGAGGATACCGGGACAGGAAAATCAGCCCCAGCATTTT.

This clonotype has more than one count but fewer than ten. The rearrangement uses TRBV5-1 and TRBJ2-1; 8 positions agree with TRBD2. In germline, CDR1 is SGHRS, CDR2 YFSETQ. The V gene end was trimmed by 4 bases and the J gene end by 3 bases; junction bases not matched to a gene: 15. CDR3 length: 18 amino acids. The CDR3 region has the DNA TGCGCCAGCAGCCCCCAAGGGGCGGGAGGCGCTTACTACAATGAGCAGTTCTTC. Protein product: CASSPQGAGGAYYNEQFF.

The chain is built from TRBV11-2 and TRBJ1-1, with TRBD1 identical over 10 bases. Unmatched junction bases numbered 5, after V lost 4 bases and J lost 6 bases. Germline V gene lookup returns CDR1 SGHAT and CDR2 FQNNGV. The CDR3 runs 14 residues. For the CDR3, the DNA is TGTGCCAGCAGCTCCTCGGACAGGGGGTCTGAAGCTTTCTTT. This sequence encodes CASSSSDRGSEAFF.

The sample holds a few counts of this clonotype. This chain joins TRBV6-1 and TRBJ1-2, with no clear D. CDR3 length equals 13 residues. Trimming pared 10 bases from V and 7 bases from J, leaving 19 bases between. CDR1 is MNHNS and CDR2 is SASEGT in the germline V gene. The CDR3 region is CAIGRTGSGGYTF. The CDR3 bases are TGTGCCATAGGAAGAACGGGGTCGGGTGGCTACACCTTC.

The rearrangement uses TRBV20-1 and TRBJ2-7; TRBD1 matches 7 bases. The germline V gene has CDR1 DFQATT and CDR2 SNEGSKA (reference sequence). V was pared by 3 bases and J by 5 bases, with 13 bases of the junction left unmatched. The CDR3 spans 15 residues. In nucleotides, the CDR3 is TGCAGTGCTAGTAGACCGACAGGGCTTGACCACGAGCAGTACTTC. Residues: CSASRPTGLDHEQYF.

This rearrangement joins TRBV9 to TRBJ2-7; 13 positions match TRBD2. The trim removed 4 bases at V and 3 bases at J, leaving 7 bases unmatched. Germline-derived CDR1 and CDR2 are SGDLS and YYNGEE. CDR3 length: 16 residues. The CDR3 region has the DNA TGTGCCAGCAGCTTAGGACTAGCGGGAGAAATCTACGAGCAGTACTTC. Residues: CASSLGLAGEIYEQYF. Filled out from reference TRBV9 and TRBJ2-7, the complete variable domain reads DSGVTQTPKHLITATGQRVTLRCSPRSGDLSVYWYQQSLDQGLQFLIQYYNGEERAKGNILERFSAQQFPDLHSELNLSSLELGDSALYFCASSLGLAGEIYEQYFGPGTRLTVT.

V is TRBV7-8 and J is TRBJ2-1, with D uncertain. Trimming took off 5 bases at V and 8 bases at J, with 7 bases between the two ends. CDR1 and CDR2 (germline): SGHVS, FQNEAQ. The CDR3 length is 11 residues. CDR3 loop: CASSRYDEQFF. The CDR3 DNA reads TGTGCCAGCAGCCGATATGATGAGCAGTTCTTC.

The table lists this clonotype with many counts. V and J are TRBV29-1 and TRBJ2-1, with 8 bases fitting TRBD1. In germline, CDR1 is SQVTM, CDR2 ANQGSEA. The CDR3 contains 12 residues. J was trimmed by 6 bases and V by 4 bases; bases with no gene match: 2. The CDR3 region is CSVGQGLNEQFF. The CDR3 bases are TGCAGCGTTGGACAGGGGCTCAATGAGCAGTTCTTC.

This clonotype occurred a few times. The J gene is TRBJ2-7, the V gene TRBV5-1; TRBD2 matches at 7 bases. There are 15 residues in the CDR3. V shed 1 base, J shed 2 bases, and the junction held 6 bases outside the gene matches. Germline V gene lookup returns CDR1 SGHRS and CDR2 YFSETQ. DNA of the CDR3: TGCGCCAGCAGCTTGTTGGGAGGGCGGCCCTACGAGCAGTACTTC. It translates to CASSLLGGRPYEQYF.

This clonotype was counted only a few times. The V and J genes are TRBV4-3 and TRBJ2-2; maybe TRBD2 (7 bases). Germline CDR1 is LGHNA and CDR2 is YSLEER. CDR3 length: 15 amino acids. Trimming removed 4 bases at V and 4 bases at J, with 13 bases between. The CDR3 nucleotides are TGCGCCAGCAGCCGGGCGGGGGCTGCCACCGGGGAGCTGTTTTTT. Amino acids: CASSRAGAATGELFF.

The V gene is TRBV20-1, the J gene TRBJ1-1; 7 bases agree with TRBD1. The CDR3 has 13 residues. In germline, CDR1 is DFQATT, CDR2 SNEGSKA (reference sequence). Germline trimming cut 6 bases from V and 1 base from J; bases unmatched to any gene: 5. The CDR3 sequence is CSALQGSNTEAFF. Here the CDR3 DNA reads TGCAGTGCCTTACAGGGGTCGAACACTGAAGCTTTCTTT.

This clonotype was counted between two and nine times. The V call is TRBV7-9, the J call TRBJ1-2; perhaps TRBD1 as D (5 bases). CDR1 and CDR2 from the germline V gene are SEHNR and FQNEAQ (reference sequence). Trimming shortened V by 2 bases and J by 8 bases, and 15 bases separated the two germline ends. The CDR3 is 14 amino acids. The chain's CDR3 is CASSLFLPGGGYTF. The CDR3 bases are TGTGCCAGCAGCTTATTCCTCCCGGGGGGAGGCTACACCTTC.

This clonotype was seen at least ten times. The gene calls are TRBV6-5 and TRBJ2-7; TRBD1 or TRBD2 may be the D gene (5 bases each). There are 17 residues in the CDR3. V was trimmed by 2 bases and J by 2 bases, leaving 19 bases between them. Germline assignment: CDR1 MNHEY and CDR2 SVGAGI. CDR3 residues: CASSYSQVVRDPYEQYF. CDR3 nucleotides: TGTGCCAGCAGTTACAGTCAGGTGGTCAGGGACCCCTACGAGCAGTACTTC.